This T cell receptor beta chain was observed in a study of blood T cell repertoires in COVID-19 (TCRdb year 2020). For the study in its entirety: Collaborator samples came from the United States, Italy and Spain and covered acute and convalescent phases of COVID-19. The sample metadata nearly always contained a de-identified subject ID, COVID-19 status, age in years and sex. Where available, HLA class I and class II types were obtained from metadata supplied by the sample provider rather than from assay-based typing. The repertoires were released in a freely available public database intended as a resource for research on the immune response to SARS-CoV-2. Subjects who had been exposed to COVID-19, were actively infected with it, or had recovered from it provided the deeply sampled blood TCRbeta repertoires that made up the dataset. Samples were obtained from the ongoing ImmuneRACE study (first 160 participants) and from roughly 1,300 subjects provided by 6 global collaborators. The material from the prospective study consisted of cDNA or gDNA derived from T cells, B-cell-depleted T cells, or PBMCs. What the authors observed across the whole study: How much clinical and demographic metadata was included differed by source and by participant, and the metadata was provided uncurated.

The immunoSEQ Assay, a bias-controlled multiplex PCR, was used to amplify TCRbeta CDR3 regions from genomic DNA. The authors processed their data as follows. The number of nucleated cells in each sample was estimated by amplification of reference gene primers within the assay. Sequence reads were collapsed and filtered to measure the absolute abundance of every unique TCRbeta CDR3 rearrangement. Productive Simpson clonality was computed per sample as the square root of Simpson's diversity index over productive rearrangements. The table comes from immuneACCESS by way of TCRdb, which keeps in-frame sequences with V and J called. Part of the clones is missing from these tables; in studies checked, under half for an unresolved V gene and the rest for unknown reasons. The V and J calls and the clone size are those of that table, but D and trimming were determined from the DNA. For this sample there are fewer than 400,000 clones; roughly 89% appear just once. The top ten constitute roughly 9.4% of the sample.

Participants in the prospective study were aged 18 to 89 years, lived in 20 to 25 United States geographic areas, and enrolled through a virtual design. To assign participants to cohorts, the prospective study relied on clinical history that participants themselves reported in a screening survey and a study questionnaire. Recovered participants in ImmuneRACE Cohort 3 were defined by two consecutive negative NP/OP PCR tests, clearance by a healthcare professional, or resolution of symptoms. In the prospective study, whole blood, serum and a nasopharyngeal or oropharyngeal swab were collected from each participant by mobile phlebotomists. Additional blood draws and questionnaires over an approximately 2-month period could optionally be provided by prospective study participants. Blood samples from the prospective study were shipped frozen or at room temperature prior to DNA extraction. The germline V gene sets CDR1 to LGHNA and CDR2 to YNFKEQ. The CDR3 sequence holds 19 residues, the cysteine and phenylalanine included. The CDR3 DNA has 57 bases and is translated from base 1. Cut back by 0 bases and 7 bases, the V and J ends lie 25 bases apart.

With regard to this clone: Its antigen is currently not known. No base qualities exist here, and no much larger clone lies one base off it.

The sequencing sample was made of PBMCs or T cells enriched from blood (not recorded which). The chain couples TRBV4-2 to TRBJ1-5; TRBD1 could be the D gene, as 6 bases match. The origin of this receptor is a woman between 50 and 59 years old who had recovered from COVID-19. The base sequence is TGTGCCAGCAGCCAAGATTTCGTATTCGCGGGGGCCCAGGCCCAGCCCCAGCATTTT. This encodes CASSQDFVFAGAQAQPQHF.